The entry below gives a single T cell receptor (beta chain) sequence along with its context. Its specificity is unknown. One entry per CDR3 protein results from TCRdb running MiXCR on the 5' RACE reads. The sample holds around 470,000 distinct CDR3 sequences, about 20% seen once. This specimen belongs to a study of T-cell memory formation after mild COVID-19. Findings and caveats of the study: CD4+ contracting clones lay mainly in CM and EM, CD8+ ones in EMRA.

CDR3 length: 16 amino acids. The ends were cut back, 5 bases at V and 3 bases at J, with 19 bases in the middle. CDR1 and CDR2 (germline): LGHNA, YNFKEQ. What was sequenced was PBMCs or a T cell subset sorted from them (not recorded which). The chain uses TRBV4-2 and TRBJ1-1; TRBD1 is a possible D gene (6 bases). The source of this sequence is an adult woman who had mild COVID-19 (a few samples of this study predate the infection). Cell type and time point are not known. The CDR3, as DNA: TGTGCCAGCAGCGTTAAGGTAGTTGAGGGGGACACTGAAGCTTTCTTT. Residues: CASSVKVVEGDTEAFF.